The 14 T cell receptor beta chains presented below share a single source sample, sequenced in a study of tumor and adjacent non-tumor tissue in lung cancer. TCRbeta libraries were built with three rounds of nested PCR, modified from ARM-PCR. One entry per CDR3 protein results from TCRdb running MiXCR on the multiplex PCR reads. The profile shows about 68,000 distinct CDR3 sequences, about 60% of them singletons. The template was RNA from unsorted bulk tissue. Sequences were obtained from lung tumor tissue. The receptors originated from a man in his fifties or sixties with non-small cell lung cancer.

This clonotype has just a few counts. Germline is not matched at one junction end, which may reflect a read error. J is TRBJ2-1 and V is TRBV5-1; TRBD2 agrees at 9 bases. Germline lookup yields CDR1 SGHRS and CDR2 YFSETQ. The CDR3 extends over 14 amino acids. CDR3 protein: CTSSPRGGASEQFF. DNA of the CDR3: TGCACCAGCAGCCCCCGCGGGGGGGCCTCTGAGCAGTTCTTC.

Regarding this clonotype: One end of the junction fails to match germline, which may point to a read error. V and J are TRBV11-2 and TRBJ2-1, with D hard to call. The CDR3 extends over 15 amino acids. Germline V gene sequence: CDR1 SGHAT, CDR2 FQNNGV. The CDR3 sequence is CASILRWGRGNEQFF. Written as DNA, the CDR3 is TGTGCCAGCATCTTACGATGGGGTAGAGGCAATGAACAGTTCTTC.

Regarding this clonotype: Its ends do not fully match the called genes, so a read error is possible. J is TRBJ1-5 and V is TRBV4-1, with TRBD1 as a possible D gene (5 bases). This CDR3 is built from 19 residues. Germline CDR1 MGHRA, CDR2 YSYEKL. The CDR3 DNA reads as TGCGCCAGCAGCCACTTCAGGACAAACTTTCCGACGGGCAATCAGCCCCTGCATTTT. Protein sequence: CASSHFRTNFPTGNQPLHF.

Turning to this clonotype: This CDR3 is missing its conserved last phenylalanine or tryptophan, likely due to a read error. The gene calls are TRBV29-1 and TRBJ2-5; TRBD2 agrees at 10 bases. CDR3 length equals 13 residues. The germline CDR1 and CDR2 sequences are SQVTM and ANQGSEA. Losses at the gene ends were 7 bases for V and 4 bases for J; bases not matched to a gene: 6. The CDR3 sequence: CSGGLARGETQYI. As DNA, the CDR3 is TGCAGCGGGGGACTAGCGAGAGGAGAGACCCAGTACATC.

The V call is TRBV7-8, the J call TRBJ2-7; perhaps TRBD2 as D (5 bases). V was pared by 5 bases and J by 3 bases, with 14 bases between. This CDR3 region has 14 residues. Germline loops: CDR1 SGHVS, CDR2 FQNEAQ. The CDR3 DNA reads as TGTGCCAGCAGCCTATTGCCCGGGAACTACGAGCAGTACTTC. This encodes CASSLLPGNYEQYF.

This clonotype was seen repeatedly, ten times or more. The chain uses TRBV5-4 and TRBJ1-4, with 7 bases aligning to TRBD1. Per germline, CDR1 SGHNT and CDR2 YYREEE (reference sequence). The CDR3 length is 16 residues. V was pared by 4 bases and J by 1 base, with 7 bases of the junction left unmatched. CDR3 protein: CASSENRGVTNEKLFF. The CDR3, as DNA: TGTGCCAGCAGCGAGAACAGGGGAGTAACTAATGAAAAACTGTTTTTT.

About this clonotype itself: A read error may explain this, as a much larger clone is one base away. The V and J genes are TRBV18 and TRBJ2-4, with 10 bases that match TRBD1. Germline CDR1 is KGHSH and CDR2 is LQKENI. The length of the CDR3 is 18 residues. Unmatched junction bases numbered 14, after V lost 6 bases and J lost 3 bases. This chain's CDR3 is CASSPGLGQGGSKNIQYF. For the CDR3, the DNA is TGTGCCAGCTCTCCCGGGCTCGGACAGGGGGGTAGCAAAAACATTCAGTACTTC.

In this sample, this clonotype turned up a few times. A clone one base away is much larger, so this may be a read error. The missing conserved phenylalanine or tryptophan at the end of this CDR3 makes a read error likely. V is TRBV29-1 and J is TRBJ1-1; possibly TRBD1 for D (5 bases). Germline CDR1 and CDR2: SQVTM and ANQGSEA. V shed 5 bases and J shed 5 bases, with 15 bases lying between them. This CDR3 region has 13 residues. CDR3 coding DNA: TGCAGCGTTCATATGGGGGGGGGGACTGAAGCTTTCTTA. Residues: CSVHMGGGTEAFL.

A word on this clonotype: This may arise from a read error, as a much more abundant clone is one base away. This chain joins TRBV7-8 and TRBJ2-7; possibly TRBD1 for D (6 bases). CDR3 length: 14 residues. V lost 8 bases and J 2 bases, leaving 16 bases between the germline ends. Germline V gives CDR1 SGHVS, CDR2 FQNEAQ. CDR3 sequence (DNA): TGTGCCAGCTGCTGGACAGAGGGGCCCTACGAGCAGTACTTC. This codes for CASCWTEGPYEQYF. Full variable domain (missing parts from reference TRBV7-8 and TRBJ2-7): GAGVSQSPRYKVAKRGQDVALRCDPISGHVSLFWYQQALGQGPEFLTYFQNEAQLDKSGLPSDRFFAERPEGSVSTLKIQRTQQEDSAVYLCASCWTEGPYEQYFGPGTRLTVT.

Notes on this clonotype: This may stem from a read error, because a much larger clone lies one nucleotide away. CDR3 protein: CSTGGLADDYEQYF. The CDR3 region has the DNA TGCAGTACTGGGGGACTAGCGGATGACTACGAGCAGTACTTC. J is TRBJ2-7 and V is TRBV20-1; 11 positions agree with TRBD2. Germline V gene sequence: CDR1 DFQATT, CDR2 SNEGSKA (reference sequence). The CDR3 runs 14 residues. After removal of 8 bases from V and 3 bases from J, the junction contained 9 bases not matched to a gene.

In regard to this clonotype: The junction differs from germline at one of its ends, possibly a read error. The V gene is TRBV28, the J gene TRBJ2-1; 8 bases are shared with TRBD1. The CDR3 spans 14 residues. CDR1 and CDR2 from the germline V gene are MDHEN and SYDVKM. The CDR3 reads CACSLVRGLGEQFF. As DNA, the CDR3 is TGTGCCTGCAGTTTAGTCAGGGGGCTAGGTGAGCAGTTCTTC.

The rearrangement joins TRBV24-1 to TRBJ2-7; TRBD1 matches at 10 bases. The CDR3 consists of 13 residues. V trimming: 10 bases; J trimming: 6 bases; junction bases outside the gene matches: 8. Germline assignment: CDR1 KGHDR and CDR2 SFDVKD. Here the CDR3 DNA reads TGTGCCACTAGATCCGGACAGGGGGGCGAGCAGTACTTC. This sequence encodes CATRSGQGGEQYF.

Of note for this clonotype: Given a much more abundant clone one base away, this may be a read error. The chain couples TRBV6-6 to TRBJ2-3; possibly TRBD2 for D (5 bases). Trimming took 7 bases from V and 0 from J, leaving 14 bases between them. This CDR3 has 15 amino acids. Germline loops: CDR1 MNHNY, CDR2 SVGAGI (reference sequence). The DNA for the CDR3 is TGTGCCAGCAACAACCACGGGGATAGCACAGATACGCAGTATTTT. Protein product: CASNNHGDSTDTQYF.

There are many counts of this clonotype. The chain couples TRBV6-1 to TRBJ2-5, with a weak D call TRBD1 (6 bases). Germline lookup yields CDR1 MNHNS and CDR2 SASEGT. This CDR3 has 13 residues. Deletions cut 5 bases from V and 5 bases from J, with 12 bases between. The DNA for the CDR3 is TGTGCCAGCAGTCGGACAGACGGGGAGACCCAGTACTTC. Protein: CASSRTDGETQYF.